Listed below are T cell receptor beta chains from one sample, sequenced in a study of cytomegalovirus exposure and HLA in healthy donors. Produced via immunoSEQ multiplex PCR; TCRdb's table is partial and in-frame only. Among 100,000 to 150,000 clones listed, approximately 80% were seen once. The sequencing input was PBMCs. The receptors originated from a male donor in good health and CMV-seropositive. Each CDR3 is given with its conserved first and last residue. D genes are given only for firm matches. Size values are once, few and many counts, or a class for expanded clones, and some rows have none.

d_call j_call clone_size v_call cdr3_aa cdr3_nt
TRBD1 TRBJ1-1 NA TRBV6-1 CASSRGPDTEAFF TGTGCCAGCTCCAGGGGGCCGGACACTGAAGCTTTCTTT
NA TRBJ2-1 NA TRBV15 CATSGRIPSSYNEQFF TGTGCCACCAGCGGGAGAATACCCAGCTCCTACAATGAGCAGTTCTTC
TRBD1 TRBJ2-5 few TRBV12-5 CASGFLDGTGGAETQYF TGTGCTAGTGGTTTCCTCGACGGGACAGGGGGCGCGGAGACCCAGTACTTC
NA TRBJ1-1 few TRBV7-9 CASSQQIYMNTEAFF TGTGCCAGCAGCCAACAGATCTATATGAACACTGAAGCTTTCTTT
NA TRBJ2-1 NA TRBV27 CASSLSTTRGNYNEQFF TGTGCCAGCAGTTTATCAACTACTCGGGGAAACTACAATGAGCAGTTCTTC
TRBD2 TRBJ2-7 NA TRBV18 CASSPGGDEQYF TGTGCCAGCTCCCCCGGGGGGGACGAGCAGTACTTC
NA TRBJ2-7 NA TRBV28 CASSLSGRWYF TGTGCCAGCAGTTTAAGTGGCAGGTGGTACTTC
NA TRBJ1-4 NA TRBV7-9 CASSLGESTNEKLFF TGTGCCAGCAGCTTAGGGGAGTCAACTAATGAAAAACTGTTTTTT
TRBD1 TRBJ1-2 NA TRBV6-1 CASTGTGTGGYGFTF TGTGCCAGCACTGGAACCGGGACAGGGGGATATGGCTTCACCTTC
NA TRBJ2-3 NA TRBV6-6 CASSDSSSTDTQYF TGTGCCAGCTCCGACAGCTCTAGCACAGATACGCAGTATTTT
TRBD1 TRBJ2-1 few TRBV7-8 CASSTGGRLVGQFF TGTGCCAGCAGCACAGGGGGGAGGTTAGTTGGGCAGTTCTTC
NA TRBJ2-5 NA TRBV28 CASSPRGHPQETQYF TGTGCCAGCAGCCCCCGAGGGCATCCCCAAGAGACCCAGTACTTC
NA TRBJ2-3 NA TRBV6-5 CASSLGRTDTQYF TGTGCCAGCAGTTTAGGGAGAACAGATACGCAGTATTTT
NA TRBJ2-2 NA TRBV5-1 CASSLGGNTGELFF TGCGCCAGCAGCTTAGGGGGGAACACCGGGGAGCTGTTTTTT
TRBD2 TRBJ2-5 NA TRBV5-1 CASSIAGGEEETQYF TGCGCCAGCAGCATAGCGGGGGGAGAGGAAGAGACCCAGTACTTC
TRBD1 TRBJ1-3 NA TRBV2 CATTLQGGSGNTIYF TGTGCCACAACACTTCAGGGGGGATCTGGAAACACCATATATTTT
TRBD1 TRBJ2-7 NA TRBV11-2 CASSPGDRIHYEQYF TGTGCCAGCAGCCCAGGGGACAGGATCCACTACGAGCAGTACTTC
TRBD1 TRBJ1-1 NA TRBV28 CASSRTGGIVNTEAFF TGTGCCAGCAGCCGGACAGGGGGTATCGTGAACACTGAAGCTTTCTTT
TRBD1 TRBJ1-2 NA TRBV19 CATQGANYGYTF TGTGCCACCCAGGGGGCGAACTATGGCTACACCTTC
TRBD2 TRBJ2-1 NA TRBV7-9 CASSLGGGSLENEQFF TGTGCCAGCAGCTTAGGGGGCGGGAGCCTTGAGAATGAGCAGTTCTTC
NA TRBJ2-1 NA TRBV9 CASSVAVGVWGDEQFF TGTGCCAGCAGCGTAGCTGTTGGGGTTTGGGGGGATGAGCAGTTCTTC
TRBD1 TRBJ2-5 NA TRBV11-3 CASSPGTDQETQYF TGTGCCAGCAGCCCCGGGACAGACCAAGAGACCCAGTACTTC
NA TRBJ2-1 few TRBV15 CATSSAVDLALNEQFF TGTGCCACCAGCAGCGCCGTTGACCTAGCGCTCAATGAGCAGTTCTTC
TRBD2 TRBJ2-5 few TRBV28 CASSWGAGGSETQYF TGTGCCAGCAGTTGGGGGGCGGGGGGCAGTGAGACCCAGTACTTC
NA TRBJ2-7 NA TRBV2 CASSEALTMPPTEQYF TGTGCCAGCAGTGAAGCCCTGACTATGCCACCTACCGAGCAGTACTTC
NA TRBJ1-6 NA TRBV25-1 CASSELGDSPLHF TGTGCCAGCAGTGAATTGGGAGATTCACCCCTCCACTTT
TRBD2 TRBJ2-1 NA TRBV29-1 CSASTSGSSYNEQFF TGCAGCGCCTCAACTAGCGGGAGCTCCTACAATGAGCAGTTCTTC
NA TRBJ1-1 NA TRBV19 CASSSSGNTEAFF TGTGCCAGTAGTAGCTCGGGAAACACTGAAGCTTTCTTT
TRBD1 TRBJ1-2 NA TRBV11-2 CASSLDAGTGIYGYTF TGTGCCAGCAGCTTAGATGCCGGGACAGGAATCTATGGCTACACCTTC
TRBD1 TRBJ1-5 NA TRBV9 CASSLGQGGNQPQHF TGTGCCAGCAGCCTCGGACAGGGTGGCAATCAGCCCCAGCATTTT
TRBD1 TRBJ2-1 NA TRBV5-5 CASSPQGQNYNEQFF TGTGCCAGCAGCCCTCAGGGACAGAACTACAATGAGCAGTTCTTC
NA TRBJ1-5 NA TRBV5-6 CASSRGGANSNQPQHF TGTGCCAGCAGCAGGGGTGGGGCGAATAGCAATCAGCCCCAGCATTTT
TRBD2 TRBJ2-1 once TRBV6-5 CASSHGGVTYNEQFF TGTGCCAGCAGCCATGGGGGGGTTACCTACAATGAGCAGTTCTTC
TRBD2 TRBJ2-7 few TRBV6-6 CASSRYPGGYEQYF TGTGCCAGCAGCCGATACCCCGGGGGGTACGAGCAGTACTTC
TRBD1 TRBJ2-4 NA TRBV27 CASSTLGQGGRDIQYF TGTGCCAGCAGTACCCTGGGACAGGGGGGGAGGGACATTCAGTACTTC
TRBD1 TRBJ2-7 once TRBV6-5 CASSAPGQGTYEQYF TGTGCCAGCAGTGCCCCGGGACAGGGCACCTACGAGCAGTACTTC
TRBD1 TRBJ2-7 once TRBV27 CASSFIGQGRGYEQYF TGTGCCAGCAGTTTCATCGGACAGGGTAGAGGCTACGAGCAGTACTTC
TRBD2 TRBJ2-5 NA TRBV6-6 CASSYLGLAGGETQYF TGTGCCAGCAGTTACCTGGGACTAGCGGGCGGAGAGACCCAGTACTTC
TRBD2 TRBJ2-3 NA TRBV7-2 CASSTGPSGGSITDTQYF TGTGCCAGCAGCACGGGCCCTAGCGGGGGGTCTATCACAGATACGCAGTATTTT
NA TRBJ1-2 NA TRBV29-1 CSVERGNTHYGYTF TGCAGCGTTGAGAGAGGGAACACCCACTATGGCTACACCTTC
NA TRBJ2-2 NA TRBV28 CASSARGKGGELFF TGTGCCAGCAGTGCCCGGGGGAAGGGCGGGGAGCTGTTTTTT
NA TRBJ2-1 NA TRBV2 CASSEGLALEQFF TGTGCCAGCAGTGAAGGCCTAGCTCTTGAGCAGTTCTTC
NA TRBJ2-7 NA TRBV6-5 CASSYDISYEQYF TGTGCCAGCAGTTACGACATCTCCTACGAGCAGTACTTC
NA TRBJ1-1 once TRBV2 CASRYRENTEAFF TGTGCCAGCAGGTACAGGGAGAACACTGAAGCTTTCTTT
TRBD1 TRBJ1-6 NA TRBV25-1 CASTPSGTASSPLHF TGTGCCAGCACTCCGTCCGGGACAGCGTCTTCACCCCTCCACTTT
NA TRBJ1-4 NA TRBV13 CASSSGGREGEKLFF TGTGCCAGCAGCTCGGGGGGCAGGGAGGGTGAAAAACTGTTTTTT
TRBD1 TRBJ1-5 NA TRBV2 CASSDGQGQPQHF TGTGCCAGCAGTGATGGACAGGGACAGCCCCAGCATTTT
TRBD2 TRBJ2-3 once TRBV19 CASSASGTSGSDTQYF TGTGCCAGTAGTGCCTCCGGGACTAGCGGGTCAGATACGCAGTATTTT
NA TRBJ1-1 NA TRBV19 CASSINRELNTEAFF TGTGCCAGTAGTATAAATAGGGAGTTAAACACTGAAGCTTTCTTT
TRBD1 TRBJ2-7 NA TRBV27 CASSLSGGQGIYEQYF TGTGCCAGCAGTTTATCGGGGGGACAGGGGATCTACGAGCAGTACTTC
NA TRBJ2-7 NA TRBV7-3 CASSFTDSGPYEQYF TGTGCCAGCAGCTTTACGGATAGCGGACCCTACGAGCAGTACTTC
NA TRBJ2-2 once TRBV7-6 CASSLETAGELFF TGTGCCAGCAGCTTAGAAACGGCCGGGGAGCTGTTTTTT
NA TRBJ1-2 NA TRBV10-3 CAISVGGGGDYGYTF TGTGCCATCAGTGTGGGAGGAGGTGGGGACTATGGCTACACCTTC
NA TRBJ2-1 NA TRBV6-6 CASSTLATMGDEQFF TGTGCCAGCAGTACGCTAGCGACAATGGGGGATGAGCAGTTCTTC
NA TRBJ2-2 once TRBV6-6 CASSYLGVVNSGELFF TGTGCCAGCAGTTATTTAGGGGTGGTAAATTCCGGGGAGCTGTTTTTT
TRBD1 TRBJ1-6 NA TRBV7-2 CASSLPPTGVSLSPLHF TGTGCCAGCAGCTTACCCCCGACAGGGGTCTCCCTTTCACCCCTCCACTTT
NA TRBJ1-5 NA TRBV18 CASSPRGDGGFQPQHF TGTGCCAGCTCACCACGGGGGGATGGGGGATTCCAGCCCCAGCATTTT